The 13 T cell receptor beta chains presented below share a single source sample, sequenced in a study of cytomegalovirus exposure and HLA in healthy donors. Vbeta (60) and Jbeta (13) primers were used in the PCR. The table came from immunoSEQ multiplex PCR; TCRdb's copy has only in-frame clones and leaves some out. The sample contains roughly 110,000 clones, around three quarters of which appear only once. The sequenced sample consisted of PBMCs. These receptors were obtained from a woman aged 45-60 years in good health and CMV-seropositive.

The V and J genes are TRBV7-2 and TRBJ2-5, with 7 bases aligning to TRBD1. The J call may be wrong; the DNA end is better matched by TRBJ2-7. CDR1 SGHTA and CDR2 FQGNSA come from the germline V gene. CDR3 size: 15 residues. Here the CDR3 DNA reads TGTGCCAGCAGCTTAGGGCAGGGGGTTACCTACGAGCAGTACTTC. Translation gives CASSLGQGVTYEQYF.

The J gene is TRBJ2-1, the V gene TRBV15; 8 bases map to TRBD2. The CDR3 totals 19 residues. Losses at the gene ends were 0 bases for V and 0 bases for J; bases not matched to a gene: 10. Germline assignment: CDR1 LNHNV and CDR2 YYDKDF (reference sequence). The CDR3 sequence is CATSREAGGAKSSYNEQFF. For the CDR3, the DNA is TGTGCCACCAGCAGAGAAGCCGGGGGGGCCAAGAGCTCCTACAATGAGCAGTTCTTC.

The chain couples TRBV5-4 to TRBJ1-1, with D hard to call. Trimming pared 0 bases from V and 4 bases from J, leaving 10 bases between. This CDR3 has 14 residues. From germline, CDR1 is SGHNT and CDR2 YYREEE (reference sequence). This CDR3 is CASSLGSRFTEAFF. The CDR3, as DNA: TGTGCCAGCAGCTTGGGCAGTCGTTTCACTGAAGCTTTCTTT.

The J gene is TRBJ2-1, the V gene TRBV7-9; 10 bases agree with TRBD2. V lost 2 bases to trimming and J lost 0 bases; unmatched junction nucleotides: 10. In germline, CDR1 is SEHNR, CDR2 FQNEAQ (reference sequence). The CDR3 totals 19 residues. In DNA, the CDR3 is TGTGCCAGCAGCTTAAGGGTTAGCGGGGGGCCGAGCTCCTACAATGAGCAGTTCTTC. It yields the protein CASSLRVSGGPSSYNEQFF.

This clone was recorded at least ten times. CDR3 coding DNA: TGCGCCAGCAGCTTGGAACCTCAGGCCCATACGCAGTATTTT. Protein sequence: CASSLEPQAHTQYF. The rearrangement joins TRBV5-1 to TRBJ2-3, with D hard to call. Trimming took 0 bases from V and 7 from J, leaving 12 bases between them. The CDR3 consists of 14 residues. Germline-derived CDR1 and CDR2 are SGHRS and YFSETQ.

The J gene is TRBJ2-1, the V gene TRBV28, with a weak D call TRBD1 (6 bases). The V end lost 11 bases, the J end lost 8 bases, and 13 bases lay between the germline ends. Germline V gene sequence: CDR1 MDHEN, CDR2 SYDVKM. The length of the CDR3 is 11 residues. The CDR3: CASRGHYEQFF. The CDR3 DNA reads TGTGCCTCCCGGGGACACTATGAGCAGTTCTTC.

Points on this clone: Additional DNA sequences in this sample encode the identical CDR3. V usage is TRBV11-2 and J usage is TRBJ1-1; TRBD1 might be the D (5 bases). Trimming took 1 base from V and 6 from J, leaving 9 bases between them. The CDR3 is 13 amino acids. The germline V gene encodes CDR1 SGHAT and CDR2 FQNNGV. DNA of the CDR3: TGTGCCAGCAGCTTAGTGCAGGGCTCTGAAGCTTTCTTT. Translation gives CASSLVQGSEAFF.

V is TRBV5-1 and J is TRBJ2-1, with D hard to call. This CDR3 region has 14 residues. Trimming left V 0 bases short and J 2 bases short, with 6 bases between. Germline V CDR1 and CDR2: SGHRS, YFSETQ. In DNA, the CDR3 is TGCGCCAGCAGCTTGGAGCCCACCTACAATGAGCAGTTCTTC. Protein product: CASSLEPTYNEQFF.

The CDR3 nucleotides read TGCGCCAGCAGCTTATCCACCCCTGAGATAGATACGCAGTATTTT. Translating gives CASSLSTPEIDTQYF. V and J are TRBV5-1 and TRBJ2-3; D ambiguous. V lost 2 bases and J lost 5, with 15 bases in between. The length of the CDR3 is 15 residues. Germline CDR1 is SGHRS and CDR2 is YFSETQ.

The chain carries TRBV4-1 and TRBJ2-4; tentatively, D is TRBD2 (6 bases). The V gene lost 3 bases and the J gene lost 8 bases, with 11 bases spanning the gap. This CDR3 is 13 amino acids long. CDR1 is MGHRA and CDR2 is YSYEKL in the germline V gene. CDR3 sequence (DNA): TGCGCCAGCAGCCACCAGGGCGGGGACATTCAGTACTTC. Its protein is CASSHQGGDIQYF.

This sequence joins TRBV10-2 and TRBJ1-6; D remains ambiguous. The germline V gene encodes CDR1 WSHSY and CDR2 SAAADI. Trimming removed 4 bases from V and 5 bases from J, with 9 bases in between. CDR3 length equals 14 residues. The CDR3 nucleotides read TGCGCCAGCAGTGTAGGAGGAGATAATTCACCCCTCCACTTT. It translates to CASSVGGDNSPLHF.

This clone was observed a handful of times. This rearrangement joins TRBV30 to TRBJ1-2, with D maybe TRBD1 (6 bases). The germline CDR1 and CDR2 sequences are GTSNPN and SVGIG (reference sequence). The CDR3 covers 12 residues. Trimming removed 2 bases at V and 6 bases at J, with 10 bases between. The CDR3: CAWSSTGNGYTF. CDR3 DNA: TGTGCCTGGAGTTCTACAGGGAATGGCTACACCTTC.

The chain joins TRBV28 to TRBJ2-7; 8 nucleotides align to TRBD2. The germline gives CDR1 MDHEN, CDR2 SYDVKM. This CDR3 has 16 amino acids. J lost 3 bases, V lost 2 bases, and 9 bases had no gene match. The CDR3 sequence: CASSLPSVAGHYEQYF. Here the CDR3 DNA reads TGTGCCAGCAGTTTACCCTCCGTAGCGGGGCACTACGAGCAGTACTTC. Complete variable domain (other parts from reference TRBV28 and TRBJ2-7): DVKVTQSSRYLVKRTGEKVFLECVQDMDHENMFWYRQDPGLGLRLIYFSYDVKMKEKGDIPEGYSVSREKKERFSLILESASTNQTSMYLCASSLPSVAGHYEQYFGPGTRLTVT.